Detailed here is one T cell receptor (beta chain). Genomic DNA was the PCR template. A primer set of 30 forward and 13 reverse primers amplified the CDR3. TCRdb reprocessed the multiplex PCR reads via MiXCR and lists one record per CDR3 protein. Of 250,000 or so distinct CDR3 sequences listed, around 47% are singletons. This entry belongs to a study of type 1 and type 2 diabetes patients. The wider study: The cohort mixed type 1 diabetes, type 2 diabetes and nondiabetic donors. From PBMCs, CD4+ and CD8+ T cells were isolated by magnetic microbeads.

CDR3 length: 13 residues. Looked up from germline, CDR1 is SEHNR and CDR2 is FQNEAQ (reference sequence). Trimming took 2 bases from V and 6 from J, leaving 10 bases between them. No donor had another autoimmune disease or recent infection within four weeks. Peripheral blood, 7.5 to 10 milliliters per participant, was collected. The sequence came from a man younger than 35 with type 2 diabetes. Sequencing used peripheral blood mononuclear cells (PBMCs). The chain employs TRBV7-9 and TRBJ1-2; possible D gene TRBD1, 5 bases. CDR3 protein: CASSLRGRDGYTF. The DNA for the CDR3 is TGTGCCAGCAGCTTACGGGGGAGGGATGGCTACACCTTC.